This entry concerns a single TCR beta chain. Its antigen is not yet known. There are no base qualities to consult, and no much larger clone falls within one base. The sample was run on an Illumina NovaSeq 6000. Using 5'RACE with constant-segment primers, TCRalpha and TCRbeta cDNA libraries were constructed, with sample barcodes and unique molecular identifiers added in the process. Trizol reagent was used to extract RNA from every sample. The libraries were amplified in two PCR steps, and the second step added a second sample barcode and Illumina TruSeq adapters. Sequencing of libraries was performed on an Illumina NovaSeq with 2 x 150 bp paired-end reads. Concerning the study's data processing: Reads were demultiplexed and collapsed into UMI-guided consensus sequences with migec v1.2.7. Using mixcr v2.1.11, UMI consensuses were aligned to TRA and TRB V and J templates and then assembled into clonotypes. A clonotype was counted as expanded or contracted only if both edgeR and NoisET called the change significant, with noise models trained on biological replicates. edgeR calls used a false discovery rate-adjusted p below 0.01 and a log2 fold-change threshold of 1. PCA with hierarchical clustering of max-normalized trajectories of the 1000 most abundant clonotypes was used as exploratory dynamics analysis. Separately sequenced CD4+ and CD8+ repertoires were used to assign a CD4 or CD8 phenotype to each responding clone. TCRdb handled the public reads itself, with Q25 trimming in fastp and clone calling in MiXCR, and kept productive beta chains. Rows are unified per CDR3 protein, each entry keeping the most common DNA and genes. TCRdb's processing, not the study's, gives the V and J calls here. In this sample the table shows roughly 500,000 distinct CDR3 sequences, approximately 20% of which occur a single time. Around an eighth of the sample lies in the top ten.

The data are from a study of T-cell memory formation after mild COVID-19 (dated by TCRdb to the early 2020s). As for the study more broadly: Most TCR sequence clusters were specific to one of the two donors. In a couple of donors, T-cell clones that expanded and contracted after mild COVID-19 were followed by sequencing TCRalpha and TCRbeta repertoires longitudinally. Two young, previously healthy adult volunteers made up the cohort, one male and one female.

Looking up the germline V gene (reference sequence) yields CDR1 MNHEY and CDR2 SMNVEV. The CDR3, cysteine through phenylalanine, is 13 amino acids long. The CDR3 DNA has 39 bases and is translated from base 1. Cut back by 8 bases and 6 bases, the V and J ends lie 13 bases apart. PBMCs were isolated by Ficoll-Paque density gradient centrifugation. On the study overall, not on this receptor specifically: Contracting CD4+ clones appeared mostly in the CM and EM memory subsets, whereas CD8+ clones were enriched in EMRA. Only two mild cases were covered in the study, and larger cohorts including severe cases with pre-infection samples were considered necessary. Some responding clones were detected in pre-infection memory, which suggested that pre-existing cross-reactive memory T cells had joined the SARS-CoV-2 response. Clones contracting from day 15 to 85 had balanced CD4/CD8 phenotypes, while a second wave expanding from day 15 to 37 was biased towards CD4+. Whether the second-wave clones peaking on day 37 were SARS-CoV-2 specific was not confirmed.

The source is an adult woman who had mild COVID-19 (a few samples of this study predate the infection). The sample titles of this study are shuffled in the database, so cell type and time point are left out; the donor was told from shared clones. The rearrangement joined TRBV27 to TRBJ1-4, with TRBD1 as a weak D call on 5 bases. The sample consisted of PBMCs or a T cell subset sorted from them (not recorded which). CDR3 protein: CASRPGTYEKLFF. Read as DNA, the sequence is TGTGCCAGCCGACCTGGGACCTATGAAAAACTGTTTTTT. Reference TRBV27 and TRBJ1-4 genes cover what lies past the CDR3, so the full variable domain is EAQVTQNPRYLITVTGKKLTVTCSQNMNHEYMSWYRQDPGLGLRQIYYSMNVEVTDKGDVPEGYKVSRKEKRNFPLILESPSPNQTSLYFCASRPGTYEKLFFGSGTQLSVL.